The present TCR beta chain was sequenced within a study of response to subunit inactivated influenza vaccine. Trimming removed 5 bases from V and 1 base from J; junction bases left unmatched: 7. The CDR3 is 15 amino acids. A remark on this clonotype: Its antigen is as yet unknown.

MiXCR, run by TCRdb on the RT-PCR reads, gives a single entry per CDR3 protein. The data hold hundreds of thousands of distinct CDR3 sequences, with about a sixth observed a single time. Study-wide findings and caveats: Authors suggested few new T cells are recruited by each seasonal influenza vaccination.

This TCR was sampled from a man aged 45-60 years who received an inactivated influenza vaccine. The rearrangement links TRBV12-3 or TRBV12-4 to TRBJ2-7; 8 nucleotides line up with TRBD1. Sequences were derived from PBMCs from blood, sampled 12 days after vaccination. The CDR3 spells CASSDFGTGSYEQYF. In nucleotides, the CDR3 is TGTGCCAGCAGTGACTTTGGGACAGGATCCTACGAGCAGTACTTC.